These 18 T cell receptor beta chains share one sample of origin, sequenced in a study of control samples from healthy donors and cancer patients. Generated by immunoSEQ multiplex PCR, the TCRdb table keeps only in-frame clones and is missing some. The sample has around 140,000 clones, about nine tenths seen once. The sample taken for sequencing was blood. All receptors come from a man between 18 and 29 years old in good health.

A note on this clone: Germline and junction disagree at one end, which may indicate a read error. This chain's CDR3 is CASSPGGGGGLCF. The DNA of the CDR3 is TGTGCCAGCAGCCCCGGGGGGGGCGGGGGCCTCTGTTTT. This chain connects TRBV3-1 (or the pseudogene TRBV3-2) to TRBJ2-3, with 8 bases matching TRBD2. The germline CDR1 and CDR2 sequences are LGHDT and YNNKEL (reference sequence). This CDR3 has 13 amino acids.

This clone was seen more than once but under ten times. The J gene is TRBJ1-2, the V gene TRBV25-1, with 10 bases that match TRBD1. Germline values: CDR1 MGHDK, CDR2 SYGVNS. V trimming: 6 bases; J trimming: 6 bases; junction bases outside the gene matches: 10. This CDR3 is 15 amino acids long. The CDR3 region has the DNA TGTGCCAGCAGCGGTTGGGACAGGGGAGGGGATGGCTACACCTTC. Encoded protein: CASSGWDRGGDGYTF.

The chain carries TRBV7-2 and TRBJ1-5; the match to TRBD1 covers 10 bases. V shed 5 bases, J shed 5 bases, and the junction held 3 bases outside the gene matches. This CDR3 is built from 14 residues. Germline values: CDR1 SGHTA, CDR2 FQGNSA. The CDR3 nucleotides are TGTGCCAGCAGCGGACAGGGGGGTGATCAGCCCCAGCATTTT. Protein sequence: CASSGQGGDQPQHF.

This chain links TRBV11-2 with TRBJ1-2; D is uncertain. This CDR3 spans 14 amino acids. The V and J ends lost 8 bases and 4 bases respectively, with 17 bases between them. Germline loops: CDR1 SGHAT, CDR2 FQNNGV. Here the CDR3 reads CASASRSLPYGYTF. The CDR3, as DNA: TGTGCCAGCGCCTCGAGGAGCCTTCCCTATGGCTACACCTTC.

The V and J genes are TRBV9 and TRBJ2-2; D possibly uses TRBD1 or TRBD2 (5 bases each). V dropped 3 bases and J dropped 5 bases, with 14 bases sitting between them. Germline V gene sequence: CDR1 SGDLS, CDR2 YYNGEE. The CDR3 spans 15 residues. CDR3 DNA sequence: TGTGCCAGCAGCGCCGGGGCCTTGAGGACCGGGGAGCTGTTTTTT. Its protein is CASSAGALRTGELFF.

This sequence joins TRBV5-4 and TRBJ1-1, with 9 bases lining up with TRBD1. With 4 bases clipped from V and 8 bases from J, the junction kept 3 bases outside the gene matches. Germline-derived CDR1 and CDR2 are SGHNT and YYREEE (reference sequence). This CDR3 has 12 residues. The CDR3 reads CASSPGTGEAFF. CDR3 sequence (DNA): TGTGCCAGCAGCCCAGGGACAGGGGAAGCTTTCTTT. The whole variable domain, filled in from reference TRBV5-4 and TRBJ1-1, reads ETGVTQSPTHLIKTRGQQVTLRCSSQSGHNTVSWYQQALGQGPQFIFQYYREEENGRGNFPPRFSGLQFPNYSSELNVNALELDDSALYLCASSPGTGEAFFGQGTRLTVV.

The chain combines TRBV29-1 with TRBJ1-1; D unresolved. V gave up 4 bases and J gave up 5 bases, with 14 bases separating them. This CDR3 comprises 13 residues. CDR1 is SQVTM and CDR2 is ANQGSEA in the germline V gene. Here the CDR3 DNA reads TGCAGCGTTGTTTTGAACAGTGGGACTGAAGCTTTCTTT. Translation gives CSVVLNSGTEAFF.

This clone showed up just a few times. CDR3 bases: TGTGCTAGTGGTTTCGGACAGGGGGGCGGCTACACCTTC. Protein: CASGFGQGGGYTF. V and J are TRBV12-5 and TRBJ1-2, with 10 bases aligning to TRBD1. The CDR3 is 13 residues long. The junction had 3 bases not matched to a gene; V was cut back by 3 bases and J by 8 bases. Germline CDR1 and CDR2: LGHNT and FRNRAP.

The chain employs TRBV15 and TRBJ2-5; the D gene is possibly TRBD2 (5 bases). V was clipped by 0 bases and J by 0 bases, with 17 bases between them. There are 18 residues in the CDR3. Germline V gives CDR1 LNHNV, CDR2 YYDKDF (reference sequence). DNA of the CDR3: TGTGCCACCAGCAGAGATTCCATTGACGGGGTTTACCAAGAGACCCAGTACTTC. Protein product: CATSRDSIDGVYQETQYF.

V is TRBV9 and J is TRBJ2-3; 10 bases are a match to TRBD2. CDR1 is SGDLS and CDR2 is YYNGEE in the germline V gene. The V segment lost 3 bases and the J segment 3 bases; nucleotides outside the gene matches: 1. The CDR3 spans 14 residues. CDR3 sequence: CASSGTSGTDTQYF. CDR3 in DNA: TGTGCCAGCAGCGGGACTAGCGGAACAGATACGCAGTATTTT.

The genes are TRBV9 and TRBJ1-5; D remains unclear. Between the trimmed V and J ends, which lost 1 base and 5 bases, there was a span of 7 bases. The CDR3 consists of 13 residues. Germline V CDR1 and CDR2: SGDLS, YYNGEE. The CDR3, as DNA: TGTGCCAGCAGCGTATCCGGGGATCAGCCCCAGCATTTT. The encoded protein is CASSVSGDQPQHF.

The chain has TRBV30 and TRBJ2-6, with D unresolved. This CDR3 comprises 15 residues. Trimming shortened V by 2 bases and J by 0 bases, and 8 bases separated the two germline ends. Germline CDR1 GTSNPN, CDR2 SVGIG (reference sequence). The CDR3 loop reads CAWSLWGSGANVLTF. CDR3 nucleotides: TGTGCCTGGAGTTTGTGGGGCTCTGGGGCCAACGTCCTGACTTTC.

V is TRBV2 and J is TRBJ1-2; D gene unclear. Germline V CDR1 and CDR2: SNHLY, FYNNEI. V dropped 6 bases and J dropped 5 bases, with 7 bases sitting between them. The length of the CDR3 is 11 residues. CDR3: CASRGPYGYTF. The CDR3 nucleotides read TGTGCCAGCAGGGGCCCATATGGCTACACCTTC.

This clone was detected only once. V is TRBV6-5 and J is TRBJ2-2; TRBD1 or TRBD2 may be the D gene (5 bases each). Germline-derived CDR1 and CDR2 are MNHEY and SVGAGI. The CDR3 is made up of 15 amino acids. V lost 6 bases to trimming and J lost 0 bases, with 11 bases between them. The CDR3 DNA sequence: TGTGCCAGCAGGAGGGACCTCGCGAACACCGGGGAGCTGTTTTTT. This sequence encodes CASRRDLANTGELFF.

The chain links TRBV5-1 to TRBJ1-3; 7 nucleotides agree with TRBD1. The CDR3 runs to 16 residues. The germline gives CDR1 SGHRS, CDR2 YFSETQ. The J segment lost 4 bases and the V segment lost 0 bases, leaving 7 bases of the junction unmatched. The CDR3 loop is CASSLEGRDSGNTIYF. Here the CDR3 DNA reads TGCGCCAGCAGCTTGGAGGGGAGGGACAGCGGAAACACCATATATTTT.

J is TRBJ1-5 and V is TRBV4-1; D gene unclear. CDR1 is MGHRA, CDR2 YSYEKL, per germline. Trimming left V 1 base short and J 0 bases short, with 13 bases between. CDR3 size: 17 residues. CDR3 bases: TGCGCCAGCAGCCAAGTAGGTGGCAGGCCTAGCAATCAGCCCCAGCATTTT. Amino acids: CASSQVGGRPSNQPQHF.

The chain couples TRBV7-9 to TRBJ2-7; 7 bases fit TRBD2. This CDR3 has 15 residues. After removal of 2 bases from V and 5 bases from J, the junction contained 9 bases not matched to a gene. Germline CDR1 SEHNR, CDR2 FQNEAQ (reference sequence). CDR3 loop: CASSLSRGGGDEQYF. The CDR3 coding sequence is TGTGCCAGCAGCTTATCTCGCGGGGGAGGTGACGAGCAGTACTTC.

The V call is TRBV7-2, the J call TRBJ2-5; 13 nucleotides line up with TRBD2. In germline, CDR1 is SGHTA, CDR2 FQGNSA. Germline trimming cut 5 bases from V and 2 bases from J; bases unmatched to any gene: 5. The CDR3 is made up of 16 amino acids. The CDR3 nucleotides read TGTGCCAGCAGCCGGACTAGCGGGGGAGGGCAAGAGACCCAGTACTTC. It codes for CASSRTSGGGQETQYF.